The 9 T cell receptor beta chains in this list originate from one sample, sequenced in a study of identical twins. TCRdb used MiXCR to reprocess the 5' RACE reads, holding one entry per CDR3 protein. The sample yields 400,000 to 550,000 distinct CDR3 sequences, more than 13% seen once. Separately, the same data were catalogued under a study of yellow fever vaccine responses in identical twins.

The material sequenced was CD4+ T cells sorted from blood. These receptors originate from a woman aged 18 to 35 in good health.

This clonotype showed up just a few times. CDR3 sequence reads: CSALAGAQETQYF. CDR3 nucleotide sequence: TGCAGTGCGTTAGCGGGAGCCCAAGAGACCCAGTACTTC. The chain uses TRBV20-1 and TRBJ2-5; 9 bases match TRBD2. Germline values: CDR1 DFQATT, CDR2 SNEGSKA (reference sequence). Trimming at V came to 6 bases and at J to 1 base, leaving 3 bases not matched to a gene. The CDR3 length is 13 residues.

This clonotype was observed a handful of times. The gene calls are TRBV12-3 or TRBV12-4 and TRBJ2-1, with D perhaps matching TRBD2 (5 bases). V lost 6 bases and J 6 bases, leaving 12 bases between the germline ends. The CDR3 sequence is 13 residues long. The CDR3 loop is CASRSREGNEQFF. CDR3 coding DNA: TGTGCCAGCAGGAGCCGTGAGGGCAATGAGCAGTTCTTC.

This clonotype was seen more than once but under ten times. The chain links TRBV28 to TRBJ1-1, with D possibly matching TRBD1 (5 bases). The CDR3 length is 13 residues. Germline V lookup: CDR1 MDHEN, CDR2 SYDVKM. The V gene lost 5 bases and the J gene lost 7 bases, with 14 bases spanning the gap. CDR3 nucleotide sequence: TGTGCCAGCAGTCCTGGGACCCAAGGTGAAGCTTTCTTT. Protein product: CASSPGTQGEAFF.

V gene TRBV20-1 combines with J gene TRBJ2-5, with 8 bases identical to TRBD2. The CDR3 is 16 residues long. Germline assignment: CDR1 DFQATT and CDR2 SNEGSKA (reference sequence). V lost 6 bases to trimming and J lost 1 base; unmatched junction nucleotides: 13. As DNA, the CDR3 is TGCAGTGCCGGACTAGCCTCGGGGCTAACCCAAGAGACCCAGTACTTC. Translated: CSAGLASGLTQETQYF.

This clonotype was observed a few times. The chain combines TRBV2 with TRBJ1-4; D perhaps matches TRBD1 (6 bases). CDR1 and CDR2 from the germline V gene are SNHLY and FYNNEI. This CDR3 is 14 amino acids long. Trimming took off 5 bases at V and 5 bases at J, with 12 bases between the two ends. CDR3 sequence reads: CASSLTGENEKLFF. The CDR3 DNA reads as TGTGCCAGCAGTCTGACAGGCGAGAATGAAAAACTGTTTTTT.

This clonotype has just a few counts. The J gene is TRBJ2-7, the V gene TRBV5-5; D may be TRBD1 (6 bases). CDR3 length: 14 residues. Trimming shortened V by 0 bases and J by 5 bases, and 12 bases separated the two germline ends. The germline V gene encodes CDR1 SGHKS and CDR2 YYEKEE (reference sequence). CDR3: CASSLEQGVHEQYF. The DNA for the CDR3 is TGTGCCAGCAGCTTGGAACAGGGAGTCCACGAGCAGTACTTC.

This clonotype came up a few times. J is TRBJ2-7 and V is TRBV7-8; the D is unclear. The CDR3 totals 12 residues. V was clipped by 5 bases and J by 6 bases, with 11 bases between them. Germline V gene data show CDR1 as SGHVS and CDR2 as FQNEAQ. CDR3 protein: CASSPPSPEQYF. In nucleotides, the CDR3 is TGTGCCAGCAGCCCGCCAAGCCCCGAGCAGTACTTC.

This clonotype has a count of ten or more. CDR3 in amino acids: CASSFRLDNEQFF. As DNA, the CDR3 is TGTGCCAGCAGTTTCCGACTGGACAATGAGCAGTTCTTC. The chain links TRBV6-5 to TRBJ2-1, with unresolved D. This CDR3 is built from 13 residues. With 4 bases removed from V and 5 bases from J, the gap between germline ends came to 9 bases. The germline gives CDR1 MNHEY, CDR2 SVGAGI.

This chain uses TRBV12-5 with TRBJ2-5, with D maybe TRBD2 (6 bases). The CDR3 sequence is 15 residues long. Trimming removed 3 bases at V and 2 bases at J, with 13 bases between. Germline CDR1 is LGHNT and CDR2 is FRNRAP. For the CDR3, the DNA is TGTGCTAGTGGTTTAGCTTCTGGAGGGCAAGAGACCCAGTACTTC. The encoded protein is CASGLASGGQETQYF. The whole variable domain, remainder taken from reference TRBV12-5 and TRBJ2-5, is DARVTQTPRHKVTEMGQEVTMRCQPILGHNTVFWYRQTMMQGLELLAYFRNRAPLDDSGMPKDRFSAEMPDATLATLKIQPSEPRDSAVYFCASGLASGGQETQYFGPGTRLLVL.